This entry features one TCR beta chain sequence. The antigen is unknown. On the basis of clinical symptoms, serum thyroxine and TRAb, thyroid ultrasound and orbital computed tomography, diagnoses were made. PBMCs were sourced from roughly 10 ml fresh peripheral blood. These data belong to a study of T cells in Graves' hyperthyroidism and ophthalmopathy. About the study: Sampling of peripheral blood happened at initial diagnosis, prior to any treatment. Findings of the study overall: Ophthalmopathy onset followed model prediction by a median about seven months.

CDR1 is SGHTA, CDR2 FQGNSA, per germline. The ends were cut back, 6 bases at V and 7 bases at J, with 21 bases in the middle. The CDR3 covers 15 residues. Amplified TCR beta CDR3 regions derived from RNA transcripts. Primed by the HTBI set, a first-round RT-PCR was run on the TCR CDR3. In TCRdb, the multiplex PCR reads were re-called with MiXCR into one record per CDR3 protein. The sample has around 760,000 distinct CDR3 sequences; just over 35% are singletons. The receptor was derived from a woman aged 40-49 years with Graves' hyperthyroidism. The sequenced sample consisted of blood. V gene TRBV7-2 combines with J gene TRBJ1-2; no clear D gene. The CDR3 coding sequence is TGTGCCAGCAGGTCCTTGGCACAGCTTCGGAGTGGCTACACCTTC. This translates into CASRSLAQLRSGYTF. Drawing the rest from reference TRBV7-2 and TRBJ1-2, the complete variable domain is GAGVSQSPSNKVTEKGKDVELRCDPISGHTALYWYRQSLGQGLEFLIYFQGNSAPDKSGLPSDRFSAERTGGSVSTLTIQRTQQEDSAVYLCASRSLAQLRSGYTFGSGTRLTVV.